The 30 T cell receptor beta chains in this list originate from one sample, sequenced in a study of blood T cell repertoires in COVID-19. The protocol was immunoSEQ multiplex PCR, while the TCRdb copy is restricted to in-frame clones and leaves out a portion. The table has some 250,000 clones, approximately 80% seen once. Input material: peripheral blood. The receptors stem from a woman under 30 with acute or convalescent COVID-19.

The chain combines TRBV2 with TRBJ1-1; TRBD1 matches at 10 bases. The CDR3 length is 15 residues. Germline V lookup: CDR1 SNHLY, CDR2 FYNNEI. With 6 bases clipped from V and 1 base from J, the junction kept 5 bases outside the gene matches. The CDR3 reads CASSERQGANTEAFF. Here the CDR3 DNA reads TGTGCCAGCAGCGAAAGACAGGGGGCGAACACTGAAGCTTTCTTT. The whole variable domain, filled in from reference TRBV2 and TRBJ1-1, reads EPEVTQTPSHQVTQMGQEVILRCVPISNHLYFYWYRQILGQKVEFLVSFYNNEISEKSEIFDDQFSVERPDGSNFTLKIRSTKLEDSAMYFCASSERQGANTEAFFGQGTRLTVV.

The J gene is TRBJ1-5, the V gene TRBV19; maybe TRBD1 (5 bases). CDR1 and CDR2 (germline): LNHDA, SQIVND (reference sequence). V lost 3 bases, J lost 2 bases, and 17 bases lay in between. The CDR3 is 17 amino acids. The CDR3 DNA is TGTGCCAGTAGTATCGGGACTAGTTATGTGGGCAATCAGCCCCAGCATTTT. Its translation: CASSIGTSYVGNQPQHF.

V usage is TRBV7-2 and J usage is TRBJ1-5, with D tentatively TRBD1 (5 bases). The CDR3 runs 16 residues. Trimming removed 5 bases from V and 1 base from J, with 15 bases in between. CDR1 and CDR2 (germline): SGHTA, FQGNSA. CDR3 nucleotide sequence: TGTGCCAGCAGCCCAGTGGGGGGGACCAGCAATCAGCCCCAGCATTTT. It is translated as CASSPVGGTSNQPQHF.

The V call is TRBV27, the J call TRBJ2-7, with TRBD2 matching over 13 bases. Trimming took 4 bases from V and 2 from J; bases not matched to a gene: 8. Germline CDR1 is MNHEY and CDR2 is SMNVEV (reference sequence). This CDR3 has 17 residues. This CDR3 reads CASSSRLAGGFPYEQYF. CDR3 in DNA: TGTGCCAGCAGTTCCCGACTAGCGGGAGGCTTCCCCTACGAGCAGTACTTC.

V is TRBV4-3 and J is TRBJ2-1; 11 bases are shared with TRBD2. The germline V gene has CDR1 LGHNA and CDR2 YSLEER. The CDR3 contains 16 residues. With V trimmed by 1 base and J by 3 bases, 2 bases remained unmatched. CDR3 loop: CASSQVGTSGYNEQFF. In DNA form, the CDR3 reads TGCGCCAGCAGCCAAGTCGGGACTAGCGGCTACAATGAGCAGTTCTTC.

This clone was recorded only once. This chain links TRBV2 with TRBJ1-5; D unclear. V was pared by 1 base and J by 1 base, with 17 bases between. The CDR3 is 18 residues long. Germline CDR1 is SNHLY and CDR2 is FYNNEI. This CDR3 reads CASSEEGGTYPSNQPQHF. CDR3 sequence (DNA): TGTGCCAGCAGTGAAGAGGGAGGCACCTACCCCAGCAATCAGCCCCAGCATTTT.

The V and J genes are TRBV6-2 or TRBV6-3 and TRBJ1-2; D not resolved. Germline V gene lookup returns CDR1 MNHEY and CDR2 SVGEGT. The V gene lost 2 bases and the J gene lost 3 bases, with 13 bases spanning the gap. The CDR3 consists of 15 residues. This chain's CDR3 is CASSYGRSSYYGYTF. The CDR3 DNA is TGTGCCAGCAGTTACGGCCGGAGCTCCTACTATGGCTACACCTTC.

The chain recombines TRBV19 with TRBJ2-4; 8 nucleotides line up with TRBD2. CDR3 length equals 15 residues. Germline V gene data show CDR1 as LNHDA and CDR2 as SQIVND (reference sequence). V was pared by 2 bases and J by 9 bases, with 9 bases of the junction left unmatched. The chain's CDR3 is CASSISGRGESIQYF. The CDR3 DNA follows: TGTGCCAGTAGTATATCGGGGCGGGGGGAGAGCATTCAGTACTTC.

The CDR3 DNA sequence: TGTGCCAGCAGCCTACAACAGGGATACACGAACACCGGGGAGCTGTTTTTT. Translated: CASSLQQGYTNTGELFF. The rearrangement links TRBV7-2 to TRBJ2-2, with D possibly being TRBD1 (6 bases). Trimming removed 5 bases from V and 0 bases from J, with 16 bases in between. CDR3 length equals 17 residues. CDR1 and CDR2 from the germline V gene are SGHTA and FQGNSA.

This chain joins TRBV20-1 and TRBJ2-7, with 12 bases that match TRBD2. The CDR3 runs 19 residues. Germline V gives CDR1 DFQATT, CDR2 SNEGSKA (reference sequence). V shed 3 bases, J shed 2 bases, and the junction held 17 bases outside the gene matches. This chain's CDR3 is CSASPPASGRAISTYEQYF. The DNA of the CDR3 is TGCAGTGCTAGTCCCCCCGCTAGCGGGAGGGCCATAAGTACCTACGAGCAGTACTTC.

The V and J genes are TRBV2 and TRBJ2-5, with 7 bases that match TRBD2. Germline V lookup: CDR1 SNHLY, CDR2 FYNNEI. This CDR3 spans 15 amino acids. J gave up 3 bases and V 4 bases, and 8 bases lay outside the gene matches. The CDR3, as DNA: TGTGCCAGCAGTGGGTTGAGCGGGACGAAAGAGACCCAGTACTTC. Encoded protein: CASSGLSGTKETQYF.

The J gene is TRBJ1-1, the V gene TRBV7-9, with D maybe TRBD1 (6 bases). Trimming took 4 bases from V and 6 from J, leaving 18 bases between them. Germline values: CDR1 SEHNR, CDR2 FQNEAQ (reference sequence). The CDR3 totals 15 residues. CDR3 nucleotide sequence: TGTGCCAGCAGCTCGCCGACAGGTCTATGGGCTGAAGCTTTCTTT. Its translation is CASSSPTGLWAEAFF.

The chain employs TRBV19 and TRBJ1-2; D perhaps matches TRBD1 (5 bases). The V and J ends lost 3 bases and 0 bases respectively, with 8 bases between them. Germline loops: CDR1 LNHDA, CDR2 SQIVND (reference sequence). The CDR3 consists of 14 residues. This CDR3 is CASSIPGTNYGYTF. The DNA for the CDR3 is TGTGCCAGTAGTATTCCAGGGACTAACTATGGCTACACCTTC.

This sequence joins TRBV3-1 (or the pseudogene TRBV3-2) and TRBJ2-7; TRBD2 is a possible D gene (6 bases). The CDR3 is 15 amino acids. CDR1 LGHDT and CDR2 YNNKEL come from the germline V gene (reference sequence). V lost 0 bases to trimming and J lost 2 bases, with 11 bases between them. The CDR3 region is CASSQDAAGPYEQYF. DNA of the CDR3: TGTGCCAGCAGCCAAGACGCGGCGGGGCCCTACGAGCAGTACTTC.

This clone showed up just once. The rearrangement joins TRBV5-1 to TRBJ1-1, with TRBD1 matching over 7 bases. Germline V gene data show CDR1 as SGHRS and CDR2 as YFSETQ. V lost 4 bases to trimming and J lost 1 base; unmatched junction nucleotides: 7. The length of the CDR3 is 15 residues. The CDR3 nucleotides are TGCGCCAGCAGCCCGGGGAACAGGGGGAACACTGAAGCTTTCTTT. Translation gives CASSPGNRGNTEAFF.

The chain is built from TRBV29-1 and TRBJ1-2; D unresolved. CDR3 size: 14 residues. Germline loops: CDR1 SQVTM, CDR2 ANQGSEA. Trimming stripped 1 base from V and 8 bases from J, with 17 bases between. CDR3: CSVEGTSVVGGYTF. The CDR3 region has the DNA TGCAGCGTTGAAGGGACTTCGGTTGTGGGGGGCTACACCTTC.

V usage is TRBV6-1 and J usage is TRBJ1-5, with 9 bases lining up with TRBD1. This CDR3 region has 18 residues. The V and J ends lost 0 bases and 0 bases, in that order; junction bases with no gene match: 6. CDR1 is MNHNS, CDR2 SASEGT, per germline. CDR3 sequence reads: CASSEATGGDISNQPQHF. The CDR3 DNA sequence: TGTGCCAGCAGTGAAGCGACAGGGGGGGACATTAGCAATCAGCCCCAGCATTTT.

The chain joins TRBV2 to TRBJ2-7; weak D call: TRBD2 (6 bases). This CDR3 has 15 residues. Per germline, CDR1 SNHLY and CDR2 FYNNEI. Trimming took 3 bases from V and 5 from J, leaving 17 bases between them. The CDR3 nucleotides read TGTGCCAGCAGTGAGGTCGGCGGGGAGGTGGACGAGCAGTACTTC. Encoded protein: CASSEVGGEVDEQYF.

The V call is TRBV7-9, the J call TRBJ1-5; D might be TRBD1 (5 bases). Germline V lookup: CDR1 SEHNR, CDR2 FQNEAQ (reference sequence). The CDR3 has 16 amino acids. Trimming removed 5 bases from V and 4 bases from J, with 18 bases in between. CDR3 DNA: TGTGCCAGCAGCGCCCAGGCCGGGACTGATAATCAGCCCCAGCATTTT. Amino acids: CASSAQAGTDNQPQHF.

The chain combines TRBV7-8 with TRBJ2-5, with a possible D match to TRBD1 (6 bases). CDR3 length: 14 residues. Germline V CDR1 and CDR2: SGHVS, FQNEAQ. Trimming took 3 bases from V and 4 from J, leaving 12 bases between them. CDR3 amino acids: CASSLGQGSETQYF. The CDR3 region has the DNA TGTGCCAGCAGCTTGGGCCAGGGGTCAGAGACCCAGTACTTC.

The chain carries TRBV9 and TRBJ2-1, with 7 positions matching TRBD2. The CDR3 sequence is 20 residues long. Germline lookup yields CDR1 SGDLS and CDR2 YYNGEE. V dropped 3 bases and J dropped 1; count of bases not matched to a gene: 19. The CDR3 DNA sequence: TGTGCCAGCAGCGGGAACTCGGGACTACGGCGTAGATTTTCCTACAATGAGCAGTTCTTC. It encodes CASSGNSGLRRRFSYNEQFF.

This clone was seen more than once but under ten times. The chain's CDR3 is CSVEFYTGGHQETQYF. In DNA form, the CDR3 reads TGCAGCGTTGAATTTTATACGGGGGGCCACCAAGAGACCCAGTACTTC. The V and J genes are TRBV29-1 and TRBJ2-5, with D tentatively TRBD2 (7 bases). The CDR3 runs 16 residues. CDR1 and CDR2 from the germline V gene are SQVTM and ANQGSEA. V lost 2 bases, J lost 0 bases, and 16 bases lay in between.

The chain combines TRBV4-3 with TRBJ2-5; 11 positions match TRBD2. The CDR3 totals 15 residues. Germline CDR1 LGHNA, CDR2 YSLEER. Trimming cost V 0 bases and J 7 bases; bases outside gene matches: 4. The CDR3 loop reads CASSQELAGVGTQYF. DNA of the CDR3: TGCGCCAGCAGCCAAGAACTAGCGGGAGTAGGGACCCAGTACTTC.

The chain is built from TRBV6-5 and TRBJ2-2; 7 positions agree with TRBD2. V lost 6 bases, J lost 6 bases, and 7 bases stayed unmatched. The V gene's germline CDR1 is MNHEY and CDR2 SVGAGI. This CDR3 has 14 amino acids. The CDR3 reads CASSFGLVPGELFF. The CDR3 DNA reads as TGTGCCAGCAGCTTCGGACTAGTTCCCGGGGAGCTGTTTTTT.

This chain uses TRBV5-1 with TRBJ2-7; 10 positions match TRBD2. From germline, CDR1 is SGHRS and CDR2 YFSETQ. This CDR3 comprises 16 residues. V was clipped by 2 bases and J by 3 bases; unmatched bases: 8. Here the CDR3 reads CASSFLASGSIYEQYF. CDR3 sequence (DNA): TGCGCCAGCAGCTTTTTGGCTAGCGGGAGCATCTACGAGCAGTACTTC. The full variable domain, rest sourced from reference TRBV5-1 and TRBJ2-7, is KAGVTQTPRYLIKTRGQQVTLSCSPISGHRSVSWYQQTPGQGLQFLFEYFSETQRNKGNFPGRFSGRQFSNSRSEMNVSTLELGDSALYLCASSFLASGSIYEQYFGPGTRLTVT.

The chain joins TRBV14 to TRBJ2-7; 11 bases fit TRBD2. The germline V gene has CDR1 SGHDN and CDR2 FVKESK. The V gene end was trimmed by 3 bases and the J gene end by 3 bases; junction bases not matched to a gene: 7. The CDR3 totals 16 residues. The CDR3 is CASSQATSGSVYEQYF. The CDR3 bases are TGTGCCAGCAGCCAGGCTACTAGCGGGAGCGTCTACGAGCAGTACTTC.

This chain joins TRBV29-1 and TRBJ2-5; 7 nucleotides line up with TRBD1. Germline CDR1 is SQVTM and CDR2 is ANQGSEA. CDR3 size: 13 residues. The trim removed 2 bases at V and 4 bases at J, leaving 4 bases unmatched. Here the CDR3 reads CSVERQGLETQYF. CDR3 in DNA: TGCAGCGTTGAACGACAGGGTCTAGAGACCCAGTACTTC.

The V gene is TRBV7-3, the J gene TRBJ2-3; the D gene is possibly TRBD2 (5 bases). There are 15 residues in the CDR3. CDR1 is SGHTA, CDR2 FQGTGA, per germline. Trimming took 2 bases from V and 0 from J, leaving 9 bases between them. The chain's CDR3 is CASSLYGGSTDTQYF. The CDR3 coding sequence is TGTGCCAGCAGCTTATATGGCGGGAGCACAGATACGCAGTATTTT.

The genes are TRBV10-3 and TRBJ1-5, with 8 bases identical to TRBD1. CDR3 length: 17 amino acids. Per germline, CDR1 ENHRY and CDR2 SYGVKD. V trimming: 0 bases; J trimming: 1 base; junction bases outside the gene matches: 5. The CDR3 loop is CAISESFWTGSNQPQHF. The CDR3 DNA reads as TGTGCCATCAGTGAGTCGTTTTGGACAGGGAGCAATCAGCCCCAGCATTTT.

The chain carries TRBV9 and TRBJ1-1, with TRBD1 matching 8 bases. Germline CDR1 reads SGDLS; CDR2 reads YYNGEE. This CDR3 region has 14 residues. V shed 0 bases and J 6 bases; nucleotides not matched to a gene: 4. This chain's CDR3 is CASSVGGQGPEAFF. The CDR3 bases are TGTGCCAGCAGCGTAGGCGGACAGGGTCCTGAAGCTTTCTTT.